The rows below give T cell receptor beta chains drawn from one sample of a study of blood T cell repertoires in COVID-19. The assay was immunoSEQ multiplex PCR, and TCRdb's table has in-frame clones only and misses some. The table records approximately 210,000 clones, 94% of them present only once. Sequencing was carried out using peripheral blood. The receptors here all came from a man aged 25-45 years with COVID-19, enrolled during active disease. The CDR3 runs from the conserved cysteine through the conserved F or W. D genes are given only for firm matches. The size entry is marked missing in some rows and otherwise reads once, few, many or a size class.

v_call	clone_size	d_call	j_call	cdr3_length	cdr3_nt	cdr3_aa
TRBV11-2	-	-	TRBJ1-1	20	TGTGCCAGCAGCTTAGAGAGTAGTTTGGTGGCAGAGGCCTTGAACACTGAAGCTTTCTTT	CASSLESSLVAEALNTEAFF
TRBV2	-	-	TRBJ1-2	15	TGTGCCAGCAGTGAGTCAGGGGTCTACTACTATGGCTACACCTTC	CASSESGVYYYGYTF
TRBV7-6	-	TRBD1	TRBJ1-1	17	TGTGCCAGCAGCCCACGAGACAGGGACTCTATGAACACTGAAGCTTTCTTT	CASSPRDRDSMNTEAFF
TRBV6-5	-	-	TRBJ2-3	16	TGTGCCAGCAGTTACGGGGCGGCGCTTAGCACAGATACGCAGTATTTT	CASSYGAALSTDTQYF
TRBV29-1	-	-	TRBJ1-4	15	TGCAGCGTTGTAGGAAGGGCAGGGACATCTGAAAAACTGTTTTTT	CSVVGRAGTSEKLFF
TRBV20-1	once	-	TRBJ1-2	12	TGCAGTGCTAGTTACCAGGCAAATGGCTACACCTTC	CSASYQANGYTF
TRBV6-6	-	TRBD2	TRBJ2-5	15	TGTGCCAGCAGTTACAACAGCGGGGCCCTTGAGACCCAGTACTTC	CASSYNSGALETQYF
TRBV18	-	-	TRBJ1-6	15	TGTGCCAGCTCACCACCGAGCCGAGTCGACGGGACCCTCCACTTT	CASSPPSRVDGTLHF
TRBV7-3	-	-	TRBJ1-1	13	TGTGCCAGCAGCTTCACAGGTAGCACTGAAGCTTTCTTT	CASSFTGSTEAFF
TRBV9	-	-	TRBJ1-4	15	TGTGCCAGCAGCCCTCAGGAAAGCCAAAATGAAAAACTGTTTTTT	CASSPQESQNEKLFF
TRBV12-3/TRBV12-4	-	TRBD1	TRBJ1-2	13	TGTGCCAGCAGTGGACAGGGTCACTATGGCTACACCTTC	CASSGQGHYGYTF
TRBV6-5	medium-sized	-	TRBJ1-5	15	TGTGCCAGCGGACGGAGTCGGGGTAGCAATCAGCCCCAGCATTTT	CASGRSRGSNQPQHF
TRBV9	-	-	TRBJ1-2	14	TGTGCCAGCAGCGTCGAACTTTCCCAGGTCGGCTACACCTTC	CASSVELSQVGYTF
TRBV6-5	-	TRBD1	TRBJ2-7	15	TGTGCCAGCAGTTATGCGACAGGGGTCGGCTACGAGCAGTACTTC	CASSYATGVGYEQYF
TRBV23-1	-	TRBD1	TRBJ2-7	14	TGCGCCAGCAAACCCGGACAGGAGGTGTCCGAGCAGTACTTC	CASKPGQEVSEQYF
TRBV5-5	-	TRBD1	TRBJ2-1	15	TGTGCCAGCAGCTTGGGACAGGGGTTCTACAATGAGCAGTTCTTC	CASSLGQGFYNEQFF
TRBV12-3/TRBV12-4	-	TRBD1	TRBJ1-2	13	TGTGCCAGCAGTATGTCGGGACAGCACGGCTACACCTTC	CASSMSGQHGYTF
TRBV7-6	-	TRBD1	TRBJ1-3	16	TGTGCCAGCAGCACGCCGACAGGGGACCCTGGAAACACCATATATTTT	CASSTPTGDPGNTIYF
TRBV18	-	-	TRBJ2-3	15	TGTGCCAGCTCACCCCAGGGGACCCAATTAGATACGCAGTATTTT	CASSPQGTQLDTQYF
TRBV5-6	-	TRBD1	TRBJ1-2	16	TGTGCCAGCAGCTCCGTGACAGGGGGCTTGGTCTATGGCTACACCTTC	CASSSVTGGLVYGYTF
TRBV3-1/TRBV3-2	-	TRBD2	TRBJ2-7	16	TGTGCCAGCAGCCAAGGCGGGACTAGCGCCTCCTACGAGCAGTACTTC	CASSQGGTSASYEQYF
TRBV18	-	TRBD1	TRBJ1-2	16	TGTGCCAGCTCACCACCCCGGGACAGTACTAACTATGGCTACACCTTC	CASSPPRDSTNYGYTF
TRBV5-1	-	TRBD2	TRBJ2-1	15	TGCGCCAGCAGCTTGACTAGCGGAGCTTACAATGAGCAGTTCTTC	CASSLTSGAYNEQFF
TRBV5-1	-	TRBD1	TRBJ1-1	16	TGCGCCAGCAGCTTGAGGGAGACAGGGGTGAACACTGAAGCTTTCTTT	CASSLRETGVNTEAFF
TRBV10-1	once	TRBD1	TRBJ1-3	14	TGCGCCAGCAGTCCGGGACAGGCTGGAAACACCATATATTTT	CASSPGQAGNTIYF
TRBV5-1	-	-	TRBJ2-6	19	TGCGCCAGCAGCATTGAACGGGGGTGGGATACCCGTGGGGCCAACGTCCTGACTTTC	CASSIERGWDTRGANVLTF
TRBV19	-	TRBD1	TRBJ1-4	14	TGTGCCAGTAGTGCGGACAGGGGCCCTGAAAAACTGTTTTTT	CASSADRGPEKLFF
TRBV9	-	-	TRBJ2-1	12	TGTGCCAGCAGCATCGGGGGTAATGAGCAGTTCTTC	CASSIGGNEQFF
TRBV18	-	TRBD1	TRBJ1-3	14	TGTGCCAGCTCACCAACGGGACAGGGTTCTACCATATATTTT	CASSPTGQGSTIYF
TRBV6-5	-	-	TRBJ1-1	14	TGTGCCAGCAGTTTGGGACTAGAGAACACTGAAGCTTTCTTT	CASSLGLENTEAFF
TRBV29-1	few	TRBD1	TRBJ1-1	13	TGCAGCGTAGGGACAGGGGGGAACACTGAAGCTTTCTTT	CSVGTGGNTEAFF
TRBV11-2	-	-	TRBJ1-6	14	TGTGCCAGCAGCTTAGATCTGCGGGGATCACCCCTCCACTTT	CASSLDLRGSPLHF
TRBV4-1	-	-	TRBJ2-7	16	TGCGCCAGCAGCCAAGATCCCGACAGCGTACTCTACGAGCAGTACTTC	CASSQDPDSVLYEQYF
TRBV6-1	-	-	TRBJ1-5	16	TGTGCCAGCAGTGAATACGGAGCAGAATACAATCAGCCCCAGCATTTT	CASSEYGAEYNQPQHF
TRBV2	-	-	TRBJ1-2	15	TGTGCCAGCAGCCGAACCGGGACTGCCAACTATGGCTACACCTTC	CASSRTGTANYGYTF
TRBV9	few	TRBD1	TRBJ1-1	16	TGTGCCAGCAGCGTAGGTCCCGACAGGGGGCGAACTGAAGCTTTCTTT	CASSVGPDRGRTEAFF
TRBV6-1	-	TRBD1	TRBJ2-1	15	TGTGCCAGCAGTGAACGGGACAGGGAGCTCAATGAGCAGTTCTTC	CASSERDRELNEQFF
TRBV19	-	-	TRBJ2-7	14	TGTGCCAGTAGTATAGGAGGCCTCTCCTACGAGCAGTACTTC	CASSIGGLSYEQYF
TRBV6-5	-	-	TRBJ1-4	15	TGTGCCAGCAGTTACTCGGGAGCAACTAATGAAAAACTGTTTTTT	CASSYSGATNEKLFF
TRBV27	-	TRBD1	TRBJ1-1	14	TGTGCCAGCGGAAGACAGGGCTCGGGCACTGAAGCTTTCTTT	CASGRQGSGTEAFF
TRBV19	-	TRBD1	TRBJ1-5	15	TGTGCCAGTAGTATCGGGGGACAGGGTAATCAGCCCCAGCATTTT	CASSIGGQGNQPQHF
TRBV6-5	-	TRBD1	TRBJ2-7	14	TGTGCCGCTTCCGGGACAGGGGGGCCCTACGAGCAGTACTTC	CAASGTGGPYEQYF
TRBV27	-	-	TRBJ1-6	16	TGTGCCAGCAGTCGAACAGGGAGCTCCTATAATTCACCCCTCCACTTT	CASSRTGSSYNSPLHF
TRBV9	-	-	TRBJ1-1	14	TGTGCCAGCAGCGTACAGGGGAAGGACACTGAAGCTTTCTTT	CASSVQGKDTEAFF